These 24 T cell receptor beta chains were sequenced from one sample in a study of patients and donors after allogeneic stem cell transplantation. TCRdb itself ran the RT-PCR reads through MiXCR, one entry per CDR3 protein. The top ten clones hold roughly half of a sample with fewer than 25,000 distinct CDR3 sequences, about 30% of them seen once. The material sequenced was blood, either unsorted or a sorted T cell fraction (not recorded which). The source is a human donor who was either an allogeneic HSCT recipient or a stem cell or donor lymphocyte infusion donor (not recorded which). It is not recorded whose cells these are; they may come from a transplant donor.

V is TRBV7-2 and J is TRBJ2-3; TRBD2 is a possible D gene (6 bases). V lost 5 bases and J lost 4, with 19 bases in between. The CDR3 extends over 16 amino acids. Germline CDR1 is SGHTA and CDR2 is FQGNSA. The CDR3 spells CASSPGGPMPADTQYF. The CDR3 coding sequence is TGTGCCAGCAGCCCCGGAGGGCCCATGCCCGCAGATACGCAGTATTTT.

This clonotype has just a few counts. The J gene is TRBJ1-1, the V gene TRBV20-1; D call uncertain. V was pared by 5 bases and J by 0 bases, with 7 bases between. Per the germline V gene, CDR1 is DFQATT and CDR2 is SNEGSKA (reference sequence). The CDR3 sequence is 12 residues long. CDR3 sequence: CSAALMNTEAFF. The CDR3 bases are TGCAGTGCTGCCTTGATGAACACTGAAGCTTTCTTT.

This clonotype was counted a single time. A single base separates this from a much larger clone, so it may be a read error. This chain joins TRBV12-3 or TRBV12-4 and TRBJ1-2, with TRBD1 matching over 9 bases. The CDR3 totals 14 residues. The CDR3 DNA reads TGTGCCTGCAGTTTACAGGGGGCTACTTATGGCTACACCTTC. It specifies CACSLQGATYGYTF.

The CDR3 sequence is CASSYAGGGQPQHF. The CDR3 DNA reads TGTGCCAGCAGTTACGCCGGGGGTGGTCAGCCCCAGCATTTT. The chain uses TRBV6-6 and TRBJ1-5; a weak D match, TRBD1 (5 bases). V was clipped by 2 bases and J by 6 bases, with 11 bases between them. The CDR3 runs to 14 residues. Germline loops: CDR1 MNHNY, CDR2 SVGAGI (reference sequence).

The chain employs TRBV20-1 and TRBJ1-6; no definite D call. The CDR3 spans 12 residues. V was cut by 3 bases and J by 2 bases, with 2 bases left in between. Germline V gene data show CDR1 as DFQATT and CDR2 as SNEGSKA (reference sequence). The CDR3 loop is CSASPYNSPLHF. DNA of the CDR3: TGCAGTGCTAGTCCCTATAATTCACCCCTCCACTTT.

This chain joins TRBV7-2 and TRBJ2-5; D gene uncertain. The germline V gene encodes CDR1 SGHTA and CDR2 FQGNSA. This CDR3 is 11 amino acids long. V was clipped by 1 base and J by 5 bases, with 2 bases between them. The CDR3 sequence: CASSLVETQYF. The CDR3 DNA follows: TGTGCCAGCAGCTTAGTGGAGACCCAGTACTTC.

This clonotype was picked up a small number of times. This rearrangement joins TRBV25-1 to TRBJ1-1, with D uncertain. With 2 bases removed from V and 5 bases from J, the gap between germline ends came to 12 bases. This CDR3 has 14 amino acids. The germline V gene encodes CDR1 MGHDK and CDR2 SYGVNS. CDR3 nucleotide sequence: TGTGCCAGCAGTGAAGGGCTGAGGGCGACTGAAGCTTTCTTT. It yields the protein CASSEGLRATEAFF. Based on the CDR3 plus reference TRBV25-1 and TRBJ1-1, the full variable domain is EADIYQTPRYLVIGTGKKITLECSQTMGHDKMYWYQQDPGMELHLIHYSYGVNSTEKGDLSSESTVSRIRTEHFPLTLESARPSHTSQYLCASSEGLRATEAFFGQGTRLTVV.

The chain employs TRBV10-3 and TRBJ1-2, with D perhaps matching TRBD1 (5 bases). The V and J ends lost 11 bases and 4 bases respectively, with 17 bases between them. The CDR3 loop spans 13 amino acids. Germline CDR1 ENHRY, CDR2 SYGVKD. The CDR3 DNA follows: TGTGCCGCCCGAGTTGGGGGGTCCTATGGCTACACCTTC. Amino acids: CAARVGGSYGYTF.

This clonotype appeared a few times. The chain is built from TRBV5-1 and TRBJ1-2, with 8 nucleotides matching TRBD1. CDR3 length: 13 residues. The V segment lost 3 bases and the J segment 7 bases; nucleotides outside the gene matches: 5. Germline CDR1 and CDR2: SGHRS and YFSETQ. DNA of the CDR3: TGCGCCAGCAGCTACAGGGGGGACTCTGGCTACACCTTC. Translating gives CASSYRGDSGYTF. Filled out from reference TRBV5-1 and TRBJ1-2, the complete variable domain reads KAGVTQTPRYLIKTRGQQVTLSCSPISGHRSVSWYQQTPGQGLQFLFEYFSETQRNKGNFPGRFSGRQFSNSRSEMNVSTLELGDSALYLCASSYRGDSGYTFGSGTRLTVV.

The table lists this clonotype with many counts. In DNA, the CDR3 is TGTGCCAGCAGCCACAACACTAATTCACCCCTCCACTTT. Encoded protein: CASSHNTNSPLHF. This chain links TRBV7-2 with TRBJ1-6; D gene unclear. Looked up from germline, CDR1 is SGHTA and CDR2 is FQGNSA. The V gene lost 5 bases and the J gene lost 6 bases, with 8 bases spanning the gap. The CDR3 extends over 13 amino acids.

This clonotype was counted a few times. V and J are TRBV6-5 and TRBJ1-6; a possible D gene is TRBD1 (5 bases). CDR1 is MNHEY and CDR2 is SVGAGI in the germline V gene. Between the trimmed V and J ends, which lost 6 bases and 5 bases, there was a span of 17 bases. The CDR3 covers 16 residues. The CDR3 is CASSRRGDGHNSPLHF. In DNA form, the CDR3 reads TGTGCCAGCAGCCGACGGGGGGACGGCCATAATTCACCCCTCCACTTT.

This clonotype was seen only a few times. The chain employs TRBV29-1 and TRBJ2-3, with 7 bases that match TRBD1. Looked up from germline, CDR1 is SQVTM and CDR2 is ANQGSEA. Losses at the gene ends were 4 bases for V and 3 bases for J; bases not matched to a gene: 7. This CDR3 has 14 amino acids. Here the CDR3 reads CSVAPVQGTDTQYF. The CDR3 coding sequence is TGCAGCGTTGCCCCGGTACAGGGGACAGATACGCAGTATTTT.

By share, this clonotype ranks as large. This chain links TRBV28 with TRBJ1-3; no definite D call. Trimming pared 6 bases from V and 0 bases from J, leaving 18 bases between. The CDR3 totals 17 residues. Germline V CDR1 and CDR2: MDHEN, SYDVKM. CDR3 sequence reads: CASSFSGGKPSGNTIYF. For the CDR3, the DNA is TGTGCCAGCAGCTTCAGCGGCGGTAAACCCTCTGGAAACACCATATATTTT.

This clonotype was picked up a small number of times. This sequence joins TRBV28 and TRBJ1-2; the D is unclear. CDR1 and CDR2 (germline): MDHEN, SYDVKM. The V end lost 2 bases, the J end lost 7 bases, and 14 bases lay between the germline ends. This CDR3 comprises 14 residues. The CDR3 nucleotides read TGTGCCAGCAGTTTAGTCACGGCGGAGCTTGGCTACACCTTC. Its protein is CASSLVTAELGYTF.

J is TRBJ1-2 and V is TRBV6-2 or TRBV6-3; TRBD1 is a possible D gene (6 bases). CDR3 size: 17 residues. Between the trimmed V and J ends, which lost 6 bases and 2 bases, there was a span of 22 bases. Germline CDR1 is MNHEY and CDR2 is SVGEGT. In nucleotides, the CDR3 is TGTGCCAGCAGGCTCCCCCTTCAGGGGACGTGGAACTATGGCTACACCTTC. Its translation: CASRLPLQGTWNYGYTF.

The rearrangement joins TRBV28 to TRBJ1-5, with D uncertain. The CDR3 extends over 14 amino acids. The V end was cut by 7 bases, the J end by 4 bases, with 14 bases between. Per germline, CDR1 MDHEN and CDR2 SYDVKM. CDR3 in amino acids: CASKPGGSNQPQHF. In DNA form, the CDR3 reads TGTGCCAGCAAACCCGGCGGGTCGAATCAGCCCCAGCATTTT.

This clonotype has a handful of counts. The chain couples TRBV20-1 to TRBJ2-3; D possibly matches TRBD1 or TRBD2 (5 bases each). The CDR3 has 15 residues. Deletions cut 2 bases from V and 6 bases from J, with 18 bases between. Germline V lookup: CDR1 DFQATT, CDR2 SNEGSKA (reference sequence). This CDR3 is CSARRDVGRPDTQYF. In DNA form, the CDR3 reads TGCAGTGCTAGACGGGACGTTGGCCGGCCGGATACGCAGTATTTT.

This chain connects TRBV5-1 to TRBJ2-3; TRBD1 is a possible D gene (6 bases). CDR1 SGHRS and CDR2 YFSETQ come from the germline V gene. V lost 0 bases and J lost 8, with 13 bases in between. This CDR3 has 14 residues. CDR3 DNA: TGCGCCAGCAGCTTGGACAGGGAAGTGGGTACGCAGTATTTT. Translated: CASSLDREVGTQYF.

The genes are TRBV6-5 and TRBJ1-2, with D hard to call. Trimming left V 6 bases short and J 5 bases short, with 19 bases between. CDR1 and CDR2 from the germline V gene are MNHEY and SVGAGI. This CDR3 is 15 amino acids long. As DNA, the CDR3 is TGTGCCAGCAGGTCAACCGCCGGACTCCAGTATGGCTACACCTTC. Its translation is CASRSTAGLQYGYTF.

The rearrangement uses TRBV20-1 and TRBJ1-6; D gene ambiguous. This CDR3 has 13 amino acids. V lost 4 bases and J lost 2, with 6 bases in between. CDR1 DFQATT and CDR2 SNEGSKA come from the germline V gene (reference sequence). CDR3 region: CSATGTYNSPLHF. The DNA for the CDR3 is TGCAGTGCTACCGGGACCTATAATTCACCCCTCCACTTT.

The rearrangement links TRBV5-4 to TRBJ1-2; D uncertain. There are 15 residues in the CDR3. Trimming removed 0 bases at V and 4 bases at J, with 13 bases between. Germline V gives CDR1 SGHNT, CDR2 YYREEE (reference sequence). The CDR3 DNA sequence: TGTGCCAGCAGCTTGGATAGAAGTGGGGTCTATGGCTACACCTTC. It is translated as CASSLDRSGVYGYTF.

The chain carries TRBV10-3 and TRBJ1-5; D perhaps matches TRBD1 (5 bases). Germline CDR1 is ENHRY and CDR2 is SYGVKD. V dropped 3 bases and J dropped 3 bases, with 6 bases sitting between them. This CDR3 spans 13 amino acids. The CDR3 sequence is CAISEGANQPQHF. In nucleotides, the CDR3 is TGTGCCATCAGTGAAGGGGCCAATCAGCCCCAGCATTTT.

The CDR3, as DNA: TGTGCCAGCAGCGTCGCGTGGGGTCCTCCCTACGAGCAGTACTTC. Translated, it gives CASSVAWGPPYEQYF. The V and J genes are TRBV9 and TRBJ2-7; D gene unclear. V gave up 2 bases and J gave up 2 bases, with 14 bases separating them. CDR1 and CDR2 from the germline V gene are SGDLS and YYNGEE. This CDR3 is built from 15 residues.

J is TRBJ1-1 and V is TRBV29-1; D not certain. This CDR3 region has 11 residues. CDR1 and CDR2 from the germline V gene are SQVTM and ANQGSEA. V was pared by 4 bases and J by 4 bases, with 7 bases between. The CDR3 DNA reads as TGCAGCGTTGCTCGACTCACTGAAGCTTTCTTT. The encoded protein is CSVARLTEAFF.